This TCR beta chain was observed in a study of T cell repertoires in cytomegalovirus infection. At the level of the study: Well-studied HLA-B-restricted epitopes and recently identified HLA-C-restricted epitopes of CMV were both used in the study. Both a matching HLA type and CMV infection were indicated by public TCR beta signatures. Study findings and constraints: There were carriers of CMV plus the relevant HLA, and cumulative public TCR beta family frequency identified them. In two of eight donors, the top clonotype was HLA-C-restricted CMV-specific.

V was pared by 6 bases and J by 4 bases, with 10 bases between. Germline CDR1 reads SNHLY; CDR2 reads FYNNEI. The CDR3 runs 13 residues. In the case of this clonotype: Its antigen is unknown.

TCRdb independently ran MiXCR on the reads; one entry per CDR3 protein. The sample has approximately 300,000 distinct CDR3 sequences, about 28% seen once. This receptor was identified in a human donor in good health (CMV status not recorded). Some clones in this sample may be carry-over from other donors' samples. The starting material was cultured PBMCs, obtained from culture after CMV antigen stimulation. The chain links TRBV2 to TRBJ1-3; TRBD1 might be the D (5 bases). The CDR3 region has the DNA TGTGCCAGCAGAAGGGACGAAGGAAACACCATATATTTT. Translation gives CASRRDEGNTIYF.